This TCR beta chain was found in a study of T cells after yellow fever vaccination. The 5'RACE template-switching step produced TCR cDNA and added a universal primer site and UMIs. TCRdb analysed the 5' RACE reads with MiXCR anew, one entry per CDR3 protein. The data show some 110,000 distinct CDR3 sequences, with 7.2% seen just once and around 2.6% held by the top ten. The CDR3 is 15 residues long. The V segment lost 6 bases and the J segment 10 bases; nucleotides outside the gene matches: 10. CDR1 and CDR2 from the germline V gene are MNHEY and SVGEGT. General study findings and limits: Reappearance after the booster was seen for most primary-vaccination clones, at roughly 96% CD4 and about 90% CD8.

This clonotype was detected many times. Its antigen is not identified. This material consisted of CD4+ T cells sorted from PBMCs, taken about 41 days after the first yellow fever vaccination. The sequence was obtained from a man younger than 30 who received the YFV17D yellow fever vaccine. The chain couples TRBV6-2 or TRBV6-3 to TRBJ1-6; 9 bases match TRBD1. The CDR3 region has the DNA TGTGCCAGCAGCTCAGGACAGGGGAACGAATCACCCCTCCACTTT. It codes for CASSSGQGNESPLHF.